The sequence of this T cell receptor beta chain was determined in a study of blood T cell repertoires in COVID-19. About the study: PBMCs, B-cell-depleted T cells, or T cells provided the cDNA or gDNA that made up the material.

The CDR3 runs 16 residues. The V end lost 5 bases, the J end lost 4 bases, and 18 bases lay between the germline ends. Germline V gene sequence: CDR1 MDHEN, CDR2 SYDVKM. TCRdb's copy holds only in-frame clones and misses some; the assay was immunoSEQ multiplex PCR. The repertoire consists of fewer than 350,000 clones, with almost 90% occurring once and the leading ten covering 0.95% to 1.1%. Sequencing was performed on PBMCs or T cells enriched from blood (not recorded which). The clonotype was recovered from a woman younger than 45 who had been exposed to COVID-19. This sequence joins TRBV28 and TRBJ2-1; D gene ambiguous. The CDR3 coding sequence is TGTGCCAGCAGTCGCCTCCTCCTCTTCAGTTACAATGAGCAGTTCTTC. Translated, it gives CASSRLLLFSYNEQFF.